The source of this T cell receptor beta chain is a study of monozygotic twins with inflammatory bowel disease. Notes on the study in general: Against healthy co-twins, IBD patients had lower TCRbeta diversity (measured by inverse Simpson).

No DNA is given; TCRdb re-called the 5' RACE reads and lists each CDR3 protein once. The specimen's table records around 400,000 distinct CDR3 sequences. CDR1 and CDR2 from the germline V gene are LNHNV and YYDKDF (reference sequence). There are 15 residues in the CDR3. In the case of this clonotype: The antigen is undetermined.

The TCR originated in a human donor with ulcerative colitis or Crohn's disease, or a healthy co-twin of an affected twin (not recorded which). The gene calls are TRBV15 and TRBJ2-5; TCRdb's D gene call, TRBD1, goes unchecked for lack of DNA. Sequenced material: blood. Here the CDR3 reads CATSRDLRGRETQYF.